This T cell receptor beta chain was identified during a study of cytomegalovirus exposure and HLA in healthy donors. Study-level points and caveats: Immune exposure was documented only through CMV serostatus. Certain sequence variants were highly shared and formed a cluster, and this cluster was likely a sequencing artifact. Later examination showed HLA-associated TCR beta chains had greater clonal expansion than equally common others.

The study ran its PCR with 60 Vbeta and 13 Jbeta primers. Generated by immunoSEQ multiplex PCR, the TCRdb table keeps only in-frame clones and is missing some. The sample gives about 190,000 clones, approximately 81% of which show up once; around 2% is in the top ten. The germline V and J ends were trimmed by 6 bases and 2 bases, with 11 bases remaining between them. Germline V gene lookup returns CDR1 MNHEY and CDR2 SMNVEV (reference sequence). The CDR3 has 13 amino acids. Concerning this clone: Its antigen is still unknown.

Input material: PBMCs. The chain carries TRBV27 and TRBJ2-7; D gene ambiguous. This receptor was identified in a woman younger than 35 in good health and CMV-seropositive. The CDR3 DNA reads as TGTGCCAGCAGCCCGGGTCGGACCTACGAGCAGTACTTC. Translating gives CASSPGRTYEQYF.